The 12 T cell receptor beta chains reported below all come from one sample, sequenced in a study of OX40 agonist ivuxolimab in advanced cancers. TCRdb keeps only in-frame clones here, not all; method: immunoSEQ multiplex PCR. This sample has about 66,000 clones, with roughly 84% found just once. Sequencing was performed on CD4+ or CD8+ T cells sorted from blood, taken in a trial of the OX40 agonist ivuxolimab. These receptor sequences come from an adult with an advanced solid tumor such as melanoma, head and neck, liver or kidney cancer.

This clone was detected once. The V and J genes are TRBV10-1 and TRBJ2-7; possible D gene TRBD1, 5 bases. Trimming shortened V by 10 bases and J by 6 bases, and 7 bases separated the two germline ends. Germline-derived CDR1 and CDR2 are WNHNN and SYGVQD (reference sequence). The CDR3 is 9 residues long. The CDR3 region is CATTGEQYF. The CDR3 DNA is TGCGCCACTACAGGCGAGCAGTACTTC.

This chain uses TRBV15 with TRBJ1-2, with D tentatively TRBD1 (6 bases). CDR1 LNHNV and CDR2 YYDKDF come from the germline V gene (reference sequence). The CDR3 contains 15 residues. V dropped 0 bases and J dropped 5 bases, with 13 bases sitting between them. CDR3 nucleotide sequence: TGTGCCACCAGCAGAGATCTGGGACAATTGTATGGCTACACCTTC. Translated: CATSRDLGQLYGYTF. The full variable domain, its missing parts supplied by reference TRBV15 and TRBJ1-2, is DAMVIQNPRYQVTQFGKPVTLSCSQTLNHNVMYWYQQKSSQAPKLLFHYYDKDFNNEADTPDNFQSRRPNTSFCFLDIRSPGLGDTAMYLCATSRDLGQLYGYTFGSGTRLTVV.

The chain carries TRBV9 and TRBJ2-1; the match to TRBD1 covers 9 bases. Unmatched junction bases numbered 13, after V lost 7 bases and J lost 14 bases. Germline loops: CDR1 SGDLS, CDR2 YYNGEE. The CDR3 loop spans 13 amino acids. The CDR3: CASSPNFGTGKFF. Written as DNA, the CDR3 is TGTGCCAGCTCCCCTAACTTTGGGACAGGGAAGTTCTTC.

This chain links TRBV2 with TRBJ2-1; a possible D gene is TRBD1 (6 bases). Trimming cost V 2 bases and J 4 bases, with 12 bases left between them. In germline, CDR1 is SNHLY, CDR2 FYNNEI. The CDR3 consists of 15 residues. This chain's CDR3 is CASSEQGLGYNEQFF. In DNA, the CDR3 is TGTGCCAGCAGTGAACAGGGGTTAGGGTACAATGAGCAGTTCTTC.

The chain has TRBV5-1 and TRBJ1-3, with TRBD1 identical over 8 bases. The CDR3 covers 16 residues. Germline loops: CDR1 SGHRS, CDR2 YFSETQ. J was trimmed by 4 bases and V by 0 bases; bases with no gene match: 6. The CDR3 is CASSLGRTGTGNTIYF. CDR3 coding DNA: TGCGCCAGCAGCTTGGGGCGGACAGGGACAGGAAACACCATATATTTT.

The chain links TRBV5-4 to TRBJ2-5, with D maybe TRBD2 (7 bases). V was cut by 1 base and J by 5 bases, with 15 bases left in between. Germline values: CDR1 SGHNT, CDR2 YYREEE (reference sequence). CDR3 length equals 15 residues. The CDR3 DNA follows: TGTGCCAGCAGCTTGAGGTCGGGGGGCCCGGAGACCCAGTACTTC. It translates to CASSLRSGGPETQYF.

This clone was seen a single time. The gene calls are TRBV10-3 and TRBJ1-1, with TRBD1 as a possible D gene (6 bases). Germline CDR1 and CDR2: ENHRY and SYGVKD. The CDR3 is made up of 13 amino acids. Trimming shortened V by 4 bases and J by 7 bases, and 13 bases separated the two germline ends. The CDR3 nucleotides are TGTGCCATCAGTGGGGCAGGGGCAGGTGAAGCTTTCTTT. Translated: CAISGAGAGEAFF.

V and J are TRBV7-7 and TRBJ2-1; 8 bases line up with TRBD1. From germline, CDR1 is SSHAT and CDR2 FNYEAQ (reference sequence). Trimming removed 5 bases from V and 7 bases from J; junction bases left unmatched: 4. This CDR3 is built from 13 residues. CDR3 DNA: TGTGCCAGCAGCGCGGGACAGGTTAATGAGCAGTTCTTC. As protein: CASSAGQVNEQFF.

The chain links TRBV7-2 to TRBJ1-1; 8 bases agree with TRBD1. The CDR3 is 14 amino acids. After removal of 5 bases from V and 5 bases from J, the junction contained 7 bases not matched to a gene. Germline CDR1 SGHTA, CDR2 FQGNSA. The CDR3 spells CASSPGQVITEAFF. CDR3 DNA sequence: TGTGCCAGCAGCCCGGGACAGGTAATAACTGAAGCTTTCTTT.

The genes are TRBV6-6 and TRBJ2-1, with D maybe TRBD2 (6 bases). Germline CDR1 and CDR2: MNHNY and SVGAGI (reference sequence). This CDR3 has 13 amino acids. V lost 7 bases and J 15 bases, leaving 22 bases between the germline ends. The CDR3 sequence: CASIQAGLDRLFF. The CDR3 DNA reads TGTGCCAGCATCCAGGCGGGGCTAGATCGGTTGTTCTTC.

The chain couples TRBV27 to TRBJ1-1; 8 nucleotides match TRBD1. This CDR3 spans 13 amino acids. The junction had 5 bases not matched to a gene; V was cut back by 6 bases and J by 5 bases. The germline V gene encodes CDR1 MNHEY and CDR2 SMNVEV (reference sequence). This CDR3 is CASSQGQATEAFF. CDR3 coding DNA: TGTGCCAGCAGCCAGGGACAGGCTACTGAAGCTTTCTTT.

The rearrangement uses TRBV10-3 and TRBJ2-3; 11 bases are shared with TRBD2. Germline CDR1 reads ENHRY; CDR2 reads SYGVKD. The CDR3 totals 16 residues. V was clipped by 2 bases and J by 2 bases; unmatched bases: 3. CDR3 region: CAISERTSGPTDTQYF. The CDR3 DNA reads as TGTGCCATCAGTGAGAGGACTAGCGGGCCCACAGATACGCAGTATTTT.